The rows below give T cell receptor beta chains drawn from one sample of a study of CD8 T cells in ankylosing spondylitis. From the 5' RACE reads, TCRdb called clonotypes with MiXCR, one entry per CDR3 protein. Of 200,000 to 250,000 distinct CDR3 sequences in the sample, 5.5% to 7.5% are singletons; the top ten hold more than 13%. Sequencing input: blood, either unsorted or a sorted T cell fraction (not recorded which). The receptors originated from a male donor with ankylosing spondylitis. CDR3s include the opening cysteine and the closing phenylalanine or tryptophan. Fields, in order: D gene, clone size, J gene, V gene, CDR3 protein, CDR3 DNA. The D gene is left open where the match is weak. Size values are once, few and many counts, or a class for expanded clones, and some rows have none.

TRBD1 - TRBJ2-2 TRBV5-6 CASSLAPPRDRARTGELFF TGTGCCAGCAGCTTGGCCCCCCCCCGGGACAGGGCGAGGACCGGGGAGCTGTTTTTT
- many TRBJ2-2 TRBV2 CATPTADTGELFF TGTGCCACCCCGACCGCAGACACCGGGGAGCTGTTTTTT
TRBD1 - TRBJ1-6 TRBV5-6 CASSSFGTGYSPLHF TGTGCCAGCAGCTCGTTCGGGACAGGGTACTCACCCCTCCACTTT
- many TRBJ1-2 TRBV7-9 CASSQTTGATGYTF TGTGCCAGCAGCCAAACTACGGGGGCTACTGGCTACACCTTC
- many TRBJ2-1 TRBV6-6 CASTPSAFNEQFF TGTGCCAGCACCCCTAGCGCCTTCAATGAGCAGTTCTTC
- many TRBJ1-5 TRBV7-9 CASSFGGDNQPQHF TGTGCCAGCAGCTTCGGGGGGGACAATCAGCCCCAGCATTTT
TRBD2 many TRBJ2-7 TRBV6-6 CASRGGGGEQYF TGTGCCAGCCGGGGCGGGGGAGGCGAGCAGTACTTC
TRBD2 medium-sized TRBJ2-5 TRBV3-1 CASSQGLAGGETQYF TGTGCCAGCAGCCAAGGACTAGCGGGAGGGGAGACCCAGTACTTC
TRBD2 many TRBJ2-7 TRBV4-3 CASSQESGEAYEQYF TGCGCCAGCAGCCAAGAAAGCGGGGAAGCCTACGAGCAGTACTTC
- few TRBJ2-5 TRBV28 CASSFRSRETQYF TGTGCCAGCAGTTTCCGCTCAAGGGAGACCCAGTACTTC
TRBD2 many TRBJ2-7 TRBV20-1 CSARGPGPSGVYEQYF TGCAGTGCTAGAGGCCCGGGCCCTAGCGGTGTGTACGAGCAGTACTTC
- many TRBJ1-4 TRBV6-1 CASRSRGTANEKLFF TGTGCCAGCAGATCGCGCGGGACTGCTAATGAAAAACTGTTTTTT
TRBD2 many TRBJ2-3 TRBV7-9 CASSLGVAGPDTQYF TGTGCCAGCAGCCTCGGGGTAGCGGGACCAGATACGCAGTATTTT
- many TRBJ2-2 TRBV4-3 CASRSANTGELFF TGCGCCAGCAGATCCGCGAACACCGGGGAGCTGTTTTTT
TRBD1 few TRBJ1-2 TRBV6-5 CASSSTLRGRINYGYTF TGTGCCAGCAGTTCAACTCTAAGGGGGCGTATAAACTATGGCTACACCTTC